The 14 T cell receptor beta chains in this list originate from one sample, sequenced in a study of CD8 T cells in ankylosing spondylitis. TCRdb re-analysed the 5' RACE reads in MiXCR, keeping a single row per CDR3 protein. The data hold 80,000 to 90,000 distinct CDR3 sequences, with around 25% observed a single time. Sequencing was performed on blood, either unsorted or a sorted T cell fraction (not recorded which). The receptors were sampled from a male donor with ankylosing spondylitis or in good health (not recorded which).

This clonotype has a handful of counts. This rearrangement joins TRBV20-1 to TRBJ2-6; D is uncertain. The V and J ends lost 0 bases and 1 base respectively, with 7 bases between them. This CDR3 has 15 residues. Per germline, CDR1 DFQATT and CDR2 SNEGSKA (reference sequence). CDR3 in DNA: TGCAGTGCTAGAGATCCTCGTTCTGGGGCCAACGTCCTGACTTTC. This codes for CSARDPRSGANVLTF.

The V and J genes are TRBV12-3 or TRBV12-4 and TRBJ2-7; possibly TRBD1 or TRBD2 for D (5 bases each). The CDR3 covers 13 residues. V was cut by 1 base and J by 5 bases, with 9 bases left in between. CDR3 in DNA: TGTGCCAGCAGTTTAGGGGGGAGCGACGAGCAGTACTTC. As protein: CASSLGGSDEQYF.

Only a few counts were recorded for this clonotype. This chain joins TRBV20-1 and TRBJ1-1; no clear D gene. This CDR3 spans 10 amino acids. V lost 0 bases, J lost 11 bases, and 7 bases lay in between. Germline assignment: CDR1 DFQATT and CDR2 SNEGSKA (reference sequence). Written as DNA, the CDR3 is TGCAGTGCTAGAGATGAACGCGCTTTCTTT. Protein product: CSARDERAFF.

The V gene is TRBV4-1, the J gene TRBJ2-5; TRBD2 agrees at 9 bases. With 1 base clipped from V and 3 bases from J, the junction kept 12 bases outside the gene matches. The CDR3 contains 18 residues. Germline V lookup: CDR1 MGHRA, CDR2 YSYEKL. The CDR3 here is CASSQVGGGRASEETQYF. The CDR3 DNA sequence: TGCGCCAGCAGCCAAGTTGGGGGCGGGAGGGCCTCTGAAGAGACCCAGTACTTC.

CDR3 coding DNA: TGTGCCAGCAGCGTTCGGGTGGGGAACACTGAAGCTTTCTTT. This sequence encodes CASSVRVGNTEAFF. The V and J genes are TRBV9 and TRBJ1-1; no clear D gene. From germline, CDR1 is SGDLS and CDR2 YYNGEE. This CDR3 region has 14 residues. Trimming took off 2 bases at V and 1 base at J, with 9 bases between the two ends.

This chain uses TRBV20-1 with TRBJ2-7, with D hard to call. There are 13 residues in the CDR3. Per the germline V gene, CDR1 is DFQATT and CDR2 is SNEGSKA (reference sequence). V was pared by 5 bases and J by 6 bases, with 17 bases between. CDR3 loop: CSAAQGSSGEQYF. In DNA form, the CDR3 reads TGCAGTGCTGCCCAAGGAAGTTCTGGCGAGCAGTACTTC.

V is TRBV5-1 and J is TRBJ2-1, with TRBD2 identical over 11 bases. Trimming removed 0 bases from V and 4 bases from J; junction bases left unmatched: 6. This CDR3 is 17 amino acids long. The germline gives CDR1 SGHRS, CDR2 YFSETQ. CDR3 loop: CASSLERRTSGYNEQFF. The CDR3 DNA is TGCGCCAGCAGCTTGGAGCGTCGGACTAGCGGGTACAATGAGCAGTTCTTC.

The chain uses TRBV29-1 and TRBJ2-1; TRBD2 agrees at 13 bases. The V segment lost 4 bases and the J segment 8 bases; nucleotides outside the gene matches: 5. The CDR3 sequence is 14 residues long. Germline lookup yields CDR1 SQVTM and CDR2 ANQGSEA. The DNA of the CDR3 is TGCAGCGTTGGGACTAGCGGGGGAGTATATGAGCAGTTCTTC. It yields the protein CSVGTSGGVYEQFF.

There are a few counts of this clonotype. The rearrangement joins TRBV5-1 to TRBJ2-1; 11 nucleotides agree with TRBD2. The V and J ends lost 4 bases and 2 bases, in that order; junction bases with no gene match: 5. Germline V lookup: CDR1 SGHRS, CDR2 YFSETQ. This CDR3 has 16 residues. CDR3 residues: CASSALAGDAYNEQFF. The CDR3 region has the DNA TGCGCCAGCAGCGCACTAGCGGGAGACGCCTACAATGAGCAGTTCTTC. The full variable domain, its missing parts supplied by reference TRBV5-1 and TRBJ2-1, is KAGVTQTPRYLIKTRGQQVTLSCSPISGHRSVSWYQQTPGQGLQFLFEYFSETQRNKGNFPGRFSGRQFSNSRSEMNVSTLELGDSALYLCASSALAGDAYNEQFFGPGTRLTVL.

This clonotype came up a few times. The V and J genes are TRBV6-1 and TRBJ1-1; tentatively, D is TRBD1 (6 bases). CDR1 is MNHNS and CDR2 is SASEGT in the germline V gene. With 5 bases removed from V and 4 bases from J, the gap between germline ends came to 14 bases. The CDR3 sequence is 14 residues long. Here the CDR3 reads CASSLAPGATEAFF. CDR3 sequence (DNA): TGTGCCAGCAGTCTCGCTCCGGGGGCCACTGAAGCTTTCTTT.

This clonotype has a handful of counts. The chain uses TRBV7-9 and TRBJ1-2; TRBD1 matches 7 bases. This CDR3 spans 14 amino acids. Germline V gene lookup returns CDR1 SEHNR and CDR2 FQNEAQ (reference sequence). V dropped 5 bases and J dropped 4; count of bases not matched to a gene: 7. This chain's CDR3 is CASSAGQETYGYTF. The CDR3 DNA follows: TGTGCCAGCAGCGCCGGACAGGAGACCTATGGCTACACCTTC.

The V gene is TRBV29-1, the J gene TRBJ1-1; D not resolved. Germline V lookup: CDR1 SQVTM, CDR2 ANQGSEA. V was clipped by 4 bases and J by 8 bases, with 11 bases between them. CDR3 length: 11 residues. The CDR3 loop reads CSVGKGGEAFF. CDR3 bases: TGCAGCGTTGGCAAGGGCGGAGAAGCTTTCTTT.

The chain joins TRBV20-1 to TRBJ2-7; D gene uncertain. Germline V gene lookup returns CDR1 DFQATT and CDR2 SNEGSKA (reference sequence). The CDR3 extends over 13 amino acids. The V and J ends lost 3 bases and 3 bases respectively, with 12 bases between them. The DNA of the CDR3 is TGCAGTGCTAGCGGCCAGACGATCTACGAGCAGTACTTC. This encodes CSASGQTIYEQYF.

This clonotype was picked up a small number of times. The chain uses TRBV4-2 and TRBJ2-2; the D is unclear. Germline values: CDR1 LGHNA, CDR2 YNFKEQ. V lost 6 bases and J lost 1, with 12 bases in between. This CDR3 is 15 amino acids long. Written as DNA, the CDR3 is TGTGCCAGCAGTTGGGGTGAGGTGAACACCGGGGAGCTGTTTTTT. As protein: CASSWGEVNTGELFF.